The 27 T cell receptor beta chains given below trace back to one sample, sequenced in a study of technical replicates of blood from a few donors. Produced via immunoSEQ multiplex PCR; TCRdb's table is partial and in-frame only. The sample holds tens of thousands of clones, around nine tenths seen once. Sample: T cells isolated from PBMCs. These receptors all come from a human donor in good health.

The V gene is TRBV19, the J gene TRBJ2-2; a weak D match, TRBD2 (6 bases). Germline CDR1 LNHDA, CDR2 SQIVND (reference sequence). The CDR3 runs 15 residues. V was trimmed by 1 base and J by 10 bases, leaving 16 bases between them. CDR3: CASSIGAGRPTELFF. In DNA form, the CDR3 reads TGTGCCAGTAGTATAGGAGCAGGGAGGCCCACGGAGCTGTTTTTT.

This chain uses TRBV11-3 with TRBJ1-6; 7 bases fit TRBD1. The length of the CDR3 is 15 residues. Germline-derived CDR1 and CDR2 are SGHNT and YENEEA. V was pared by 5 bases and J by 7 bases, with 8 bases of the junction left unmatched. CDR3 protein: CASSPYGTANSPLHF. CDR3 DNA sequence: TGTGCCAGCAGCCCATACGGGACAGCCAATTCACCCCTCCACTTT.

The chain couples TRBV30 to TRBJ2-1, with D possibly matching TRBD1 (6 bases). Looked up from germline, CDR1 is GTSNPN and CDR2 is SVGIG (reference sequence). V was pared by 0 bases and J by 5 bases, with 14 bases between. The CDR3 extends over 15 amino acids. The chain's CDR3 is CAWSVRDWGHNEQFF. The CDR3 nucleotides are TGTGCCTGGAGTGTAAGGGATTGGGGGCACAATGAGCAGTTCTTC.

The chain links TRBV5-4 to TRBJ2-1, with 11 bases fitting TRBD2. V lost 0 bases, J lost 4 bases, and 0 bases stayed unmatched. Per germline, CDR1 SGHNT and CDR2 YYREEE (reference sequence). This CDR3 has 15 amino acids. The CDR3 DNA reads TGTGCCAGCAGCTTGGGACTAGCGGGATACAATGAGCAGTTCTTC. Translating it yields CASSLGLAGYNEQFF. Variable domain in full (rest from reference TRBV5-4 and TRBJ2-1): ETGVTQSPTHLIKTRGQQVTLRCSSQSGHNTVSWYQQALGQGPQFIFQYYREEENGRGNFPPRFSGLQFPNYSSELNVNALELDDSALYLCASSLGLAGYNEQFFGPGTRLTVL.

As regards this clone: At one of its ends the junction is not consistent with the germline gene, which may arise from a read error. The chain joins TRBV2 to TRBJ1-2; D unresolved. Germline CDR1 reads SNHLY; CDR2 reads FYNNEI. The CDR3 has 10 amino acids. CDR3 loop: CASSEVRVSF. The CDR3 coding sequence is TGTGCCAGCAGTGAAGTTAGAGTCTCCTTC.

This clone was counted once. The V call is TRBV6-5, the J call TRBJ2-7, with unresolved D. The CDR3 loop spans 14 amino acids. Trimming stripped 7 bases from V and 0 bases from J, with 13 bases between. CDR1 MNHEY and CDR2 SVGAGI come from the germline V gene. CDR3 amino acids: CASIHTELSYEQYF. CDR3 DNA sequence: TGTGCCAGCATCCACACAGAGCTCTCCTACGAGCAGTACTTC.

The rearrangement links TRBV18 to TRBJ1-1; no firm D call. Trimming removed 4 bases from V and 2 bases from J, with 14 bases in between. The germline gives CDR1 KGHSH, CDR2 LQKENI. This CDR3 is 15 amino acids long. In nucleotides, the CDR3 is TGTGCCAGCTCACTTAGGAGGACGCTAAACACTGAAGCTTTCTTT. Protein sequence: CASSLRRTLNTEAFF.

The rearrangement joins TRBV27 to TRBJ2-5, with no clear D. V was trimmed by 1 base and J by 2 bases, leaving 5 bases between them. The CDR3 has 13 residues. CDR1 and CDR2 (germline): MNHEY, SMNVEV (reference sequence). CDR3 sequence: CASSLLDQETQYF. The CDR3 bases are TGTGCCAGCAGTTTATTAGATCAAGAGACCCAGTACTTC.

The chain combines TRBV5-1 with TRBJ1-3, with D possibly TRBD1 on 6 matching bases. Per germline, CDR1 SGHRS and CDR2 YFSETQ. Trimming pared 0 bases from V and 7 bases from J, leaving 14 bases between. This CDR3 comprises 15 residues. CDR3 nucleotides: TGCGCCAGCAGCTTGGCACAGGGTCTTTGGAACACCATATATTTT. Translation: CASSLAQGLWNTIYF.

This chain joins TRBV19 and TRBJ2-1; D is undetermined. The CDR3 runs to 12 residues. The V gene's germline CDR1 is LNHDA and CDR2 SQIVND (reference sequence). The germline V and J ends were trimmed by 3 bases and 9 bases, with 9 bases remaining between them. CDR3 coding DNA: TGTGCCAGTAGTATCCGTCCAGTTGAGCAGTTCTTC. As protein: CASSIRPVEQFF.

The chain combines TRBV6-5 with TRBJ1-1, with a tentative D call TRBD1 (5 bases). CDR1 is MNHEY, CDR2 SVGAGI, per germline. This CDR3 is built from 16 residues. The V and J ends lost 4 bases and 2 bases respectively, with 17 bases between them. CDR3 bases: TGTGCCAGCAGTTCCCCGAGACAGATACCTAACACTGAAGCTTTCTTT. Encoded protein: CASSSPRQIPNTEAFF.

The chain couples TRBV27 to TRBJ2-7; 8 bases agree with TRBD2. The junction had 3 bases not matched to a gene; V was cut back by 3 bases and J by 2 bases. Germline values: CDR1 MNHEY, CDR2 SMNVEV (reference sequence). The CDR3 has 14 residues. CDR3 sequence reads: CASSFHGGAYEQYF. CDR3 sequence (DNA): TGTGCCAGCAGTTTCCACGGGGGGGCCTACGAGCAGTACTTC.

The chain links TRBV7-9 to TRBJ1-2, with a weak D call TRBD1 (6 bases). The CDR3 consists of 13 residues. Germline values: CDR1 SEHNR, CDR2 FQNEAQ (reference sequence). Trimming removed 2 bases at V and 8 bases at J, with 12 bases between. The DNA for the CDR3 is TGTGCCAGCAGCTTACCCACAGGGCTCGGCTACACCTTC. Translating it yields CASSLPTGLGYTF.

J is TRBJ2-7 and V is TRBV6-5; D is possibly TRBD1 (5 bases). Trimming left V 2 bases short and J 5 bases short, with 19 bases between. CDR3 length: 16 residues. Germline CDR1 reads MNHEY; CDR2 reads SVGAGI. The CDR3 DNA sequence: TGTGCCAGCAGTTACCAACCGGACAACTACTACGACGAGCAGTACTTC. It yields the protein CASSYQPDNYYDEQYF.

The chain uses TRBV6-5 and TRBJ1-1, with D perhaps matching TRBD1 (6 bases). Germline CDR1 MNHEY, CDR2 SVGAGI. The germline V and J ends were trimmed by 7 bases and 1 base, with 13 bases remaining between them. This CDR3 comprises 14 residues. CDR3: CASTKSDRNTEAFF. For the CDR3, the DNA is TGTGCCAGCACAAAATCGGACAGGAACACTGAAGCTTTCTTT.

This clone occurred once. The J gene is TRBJ2-7, the V gene TRBV11-3; D is possibly TRBD2 (6 bases). V gave up 5 bases and J gave up 4 bases, with 15 bases separating them. The CDR3 runs to 14 residues. Germline-derived CDR1 and CDR2 are SGHNT and YENEEA. This CDR3 reads CASSLGHGGYEQYF. The CDR3 DNA reads as TGTGCCAGCAGCCTCGGACACGGAGGGTACGAGCAGTACTTC.

This clone was seen a single time. The chain combines TRBV20-1 with TRBJ2-4, with 7 bases that match TRBD2. The CDR3 contains 10 residues. After removal of 5 bases from V and 8 bases from J, the junction contained 0 bases not matched to a gene. Germline lookup yields CDR1 DFQATT and CDR2 SNEGSKA (reference sequence). The CDR3 region has the DNA TGCAGTGCTGGGGGGGACATTCAGTACTTC. Protein product: CSAGGDIQYF.

J is TRBJ1-3 and V is TRBV19; D not certain. This CDR3 has 14 residues. Germline assignment: CDR1 LNHDA and CDR2 SQIVND (reference sequence). The germline V and J ends were trimmed by 7 bases and 8 bases, with 18 bases remaining between them. The CDR3 is CASTVGSGLDTIYF. CDR3 DNA: TGTGCCAGTACTGTAGGATCGGGGTTGGACACCATATATTTT. Based on the CDR3 plus reference TRBV19 and TRBJ1-3, the full variable domain is DGGITQSPKYLFRKEGQNVTLSCEQNLNHDAMYWYRQDPGQGLRLIYYSQIVNDFQKGDIAEGYSVSREKKESFPLTVTSAQKNPTAFYLCASTVGSGLDTIYFGEGSWLTVV.

The chain recombines TRBV6-5 with TRBJ2-7; 7 bases line up with TRBD2. The CDR3 has 15 residues. The J segment lost 2 bases and the V segment lost 7 bases, leaving 11 bases of the junction unmatched. CDR1 and CDR2 (germline): MNHEY, SVGAGI. CDR3 nucleotides: TGTGCCAGCACCTTATGGGAGGGGTCCCCCTACGAGCAGTACTTC. As protein: CASTLWEGSPYEQYF.

This chain links TRBV28 with TRBJ2-5; 10 nucleotides align to TRBD2. This CDR3 region has 15 residues. V lost 6 bases, J lost 4 bases, and 8 bases stayed unmatched. Germline V gives CDR1 MDHEN, CDR2 SYDVKM. CDR3 nucleotides: TGTGCCAGCAGCTCCGTACGACTAGCGGGAGAGACCCAGTACTTC. Residues: CASSSVRLAGETQYF.

This clone was seen just once. V usage is TRBV6-1 and J usage is TRBJ1-5; 8 positions match TRBD1. Trimming at V came to 4 bases and at J to 6 bases, leaving 8 bases not matched to a gene. The CDR3 extends over 15 amino acids. Germline CDR1 reads MNHNS; CDR2 reads SASEGT. CDR3 sequence: CASSGLTGAFQPQHF. DNA of the CDR3: TGTGCCAGCAGTGGATTGACAGGGGCCTTTCAGCCCCAGCATTTT.

The chain is built from TRBV7-9 and TRBJ2-7; 7 bases fit TRBD1. The CDR3 has 16 residues. The V gene's germline CDR1 is SEHNR and CDR2 FQNEAQ (reference sequence). V was pared by 5 bases and J by 2 bases, with 12 bases of the junction left unmatched. CDR3 residues: CASSPSSGTDTYEQYF. The CDR3 bases are TGTGCCAGCAGCCCAAGTTCCGGGACAGACACCTACGAGCAGTACTTC.

J is TRBJ2-4 and V is TRBV6-5; D ambiguous. The germline V and J ends were trimmed by 4 bases and 1 base, with 11 bases remaining between them. Germline values: CDR1 MNHEY, CDR2 SVGAGI. The CDR3 totals 15 residues. Written as DNA, the CDR3 is TGTGCCAGCAGTTTCCTCGGGTCGGCCAAAAACATTCAGTACTTC. Translating it yields CASSFLGSAKNIQYF.

In regard to this clone: Other DNA sequences in this specimen translate into the identical CDR3. The V gene is TRBV5-1, the J gene TRBJ2-6; D not certain. The V end was cut by 1 base, the J end by 0 bases, with 5 bases between. The germline CDR1 and CDR2 sequences are SGHRS and YFSETQ. CDR3 length: 15 amino acids. The CDR3 coding sequence is TGCGCCAGCAGCTTGTCTCTCTCTGGGGCCAACGTCCTGACTTTC. This translates into CASSLSLSGANVLTF.

The sample holds one count of this clone. This chain connects TRBV12-5 to TRBJ2-5; tentative D call: TRBD1 (7 bases). Trimming cost V 5 bases and J 4 bases, with 17 bases left between them. This CDR3 region has 15 residues. CDR1 is LGHNT and CDR2 is FRNRAP in the germline V gene. CDR3 protein: CASGRTQGRRETQYF. Written as DNA, the CDR3 is TGTGCTAGTGGTCGAACACAGGGGAGGAGAGAGACCCAGTACTTC.

The chain links TRBV4-1 to TRBJ1-2; TRBD1 is a possible D gene (6 bases). The CDR3 is 16 amino acids. The germline V and J ends were trimmed by 1 base and 2 bases, with 14 bases remaining between them. Germline assignment: CDR1 MGHRA and CDR2 YSYEKL. The chain's CDR3 is CASSQVSRQVNYGYTF. The CDR3 DNA reads as TGCGCCAGCAGCCAAGTGAGCCGACAGGTGAACTATGGCTACACCTTC.

V is TRBV18 and J is TRBJ1-1; 10 nucleotides align to TRBD1. CDR1 and CDR2 from the germline V gene are KGHSH and LQKENI. J was trimmed by 4 bases and V by 3 bases; bases with no gene match: 17. This CDR3 is 19 amino acids long. The CDR3, as DNA: TGTGCCAGCTCACCGGGGCATAATTGGGACAGGGGATGGGTCACTGAAGCTTTCTTT. It is translated as CASSPGHNWDRGWVTEAFF.